A selection of T cell receptor beta chains follows, all from one sample in a study of T cells in Graves' hyperthyroidism and ophthalmopathy. TCRdb re-called the multiplex PCR reads through MiXCR, storing one row per CDR3 protein. The data hold fewer than 800,000 distinct CDR3 sequences, with roughly 15% observed a single time. The material sequenced was blood. The receptors originated from a man aged 18 to 29 with Graves' hyperthyroidism. Both conserved end residues are part of each CDR3. D genes are given only for firm matches. Not all rows give a size; the values are once, few, many and, for expanded clones, a class.

clone size	D gene	V gene	J gene	CDR3 protein	CDR3 DNA
NA	TRBD1	TRBV4-3	TRBJ2-6	CASSQEGGAGANVLTF	TGCGCCAGCAGCCAAGAAGGGGGCGCTGGGGCCAACGTCCTGACTTTC
many	NA	TRBV12-3/TRBV12-4	TRBJ1-1	CASNWDPNTEAFF	TGTGCCAGCAACTGGGACCCGAACACTGAAGCTTTCTTT
many	NA	TRBV20-1	TRBJ2-1	CSAGPGTLSYNEQFF	TGCAGTGCTGGACCGGGGACACTCTCCTACAATGAGCAGTTCTTC
few	NA	TRBV12-3/TRBV12-4	TRBJ2-7	CASRWKGGSYEQYF	TGTGCCAGCAGATGGAAAGGGGGATCCTACGAGCAGTACTTC
many	NA	TRBV6-2/TRBV6-3	TRBJ2-7	CASSYSMEEQYF	TGTGCCAGCAGTTACTCGATGGAGGAGCAGTACTTC
few	NA	TRBV20-1	TRBJ2-1	CSASPIELYNEQFF	TGCAGTGCTAGTCCCATTGAATTATACAATGAGCAGTTCTTC
few	TRBD2	TRBV4-1	TRBJ2-1	CASSQGLAGFYNEQFF	TGCGCCAGCAGCCAAGGACTAGCGGGGTTCTACAATGAGCAGTTCTTC
many	NA	TRBV20-1	TRBJ1-1	CSARSGGARRTEAFF	TGCAGTGCTAGATCCGGAGGGGCGCGGAGGACTGAAGCTTTCTTT
few	NA	TRBV28	TRBJ2-1	CASSLEESQYNEQFF	TGTGCCAGCAGTTTAGAGGAGAGCCAGTACAATGAGCAGTTCTTC
many	NA	TRBV12-5	TRBJ2-7	CASGFGVSYEQYF	TGTGCTAGTGGTTTTGGCGTCTCCTACGAGCAGTACTTC
few	NA	TRBV30	TRBJ2-5	CAWTPGPKGTQYF	TGTGCCTGGACCCCTGGCCCCAAGGGGACCCAGTACTTC
NA	TRBD1	TRBV9	TRBJ2-1	CASSVEAGGRNEQFF	TGTGCCAGCAGCGTAGAGGCAGGGGGTAGGAATGAGCAGTTCTTC
many	TRBD1	TRBV5-6	TRBJ2-2	CASSGTVNTGELFF	TGTGCCAGCAGCGGGACAGTGAACACCGGGGAGCTGTTTTTT
many	NA	TRBV29-1	TRBJ1-1	CSVERRVNTEAFF	TGCAGCGTTGAGAGACGGGTGAACACTGAAGCTTTCTTT
many	NA	TRBV10-3	TRBJ2-7	CAISDSRQSPYEQYF	TGTGCCATCAGTGACAGCAGACAGTCCCCTTACGAGCAGTACTTC
NA	TRBD1	TRBV6-9	TRBJ2-5	CASSYPTGGKGTQYF	TGTGCCAGCAGTTACCCGACAGGGGGGAAAGGTACCCAGTACTTC
NA	NA	TRBV6-1	TRBJ2-2	CASSDVTQWSGELFF	TGTGCCAGCAGTGATGTGACTCAGTGGAGCGGGGAGCTGTTTTTT
NA	NA	TRBV28	TRBJ1-3	CASSFRGNTIYF	TGTGCCAGCAGTTTTCGGGGAAACACCATATATTTT
NA	TRBD1	TRBV15	TRBJ1-5	CATKGGAGQPQHF	TGTGCCACCAAAGGGGGCGCGGGTCAGCCCCAGCATTTT
NA	NA	TRBV20-1	TRBJ2-3	CSARANLRLVPNSDTQYF	TGCAGTGCTAGAGCCAACCTAAGACTAGTCCCCAATTCAGATACGCAGTATTTT
many	TRBD2	TRBV11-3	TRBJ2-5	CASSWDTPGLAGAQETQYF	TGTGCCAGCAGCTGGGACACCCCTGGACTAGCGGGAGCGCAGGAGACCCAGTACTTC
NA	NA	TRBV20-1	TRBJ1-1	CSALKTDLYEAFF	TGCAGTGCGCTTAAGACAGACCTGTATGAAGCTTTCTTT